This T cell receptor (beta chain) was sequenced for a study of blood T cell repertoires in COVID-19. Whole-study context: Samples representing acute and convalescent COVID-19 were sourced from the United States, Italy and Spain. T cells, B-cell-depleted T cells, or PBMCs supplied cDNA or gDNA.

V was shortened by 1 base and J by 0 bases, with 21 bases between the two germline ends. The germline CDR1 and CDR2 sequences are LGHNA and YNFKEQ. CDR3 length: 19 residues. Authors' methods: Reference gene primer amplification gave estimated nucleated cell counts. Clones were sequenced by immunoSEQ multiplex PCR, and TCRdb holds only the in-frame ones, with some missing. That table is the source of V, J and clone size, and D and trimming were worked out from the DNA. The sample consists of about 220,000 clones, approximately 81% of them appearing once. This clone was observed once. The specimen was peripheral blood. This chain links TRBV4-2 with TRBJ1-1, with no clear D. The clonotype was recovered from a woman of 80 years or more with acute or convalescent COVID-19. The CDR3 region is CASSQVQRSTTPLNTEAFF. The CDR3 coding sequence is TGTGCCAGCAGCCAAGTGCAAAGAAGTACCACACCCTTGAACACTGAAGCTTTCTTT.